These T cell receptor beta chains were read from a single sample in a study of Ad26.COV2.S vaccination and SARS-CoV-2 variants. Sequencing was performed with immunoSEQ multiplex PCR; in TCRdb, only in-frame clones are kept and a portion is missing. Of around 370,000 clones listed, 90% to 95% are singletons. The sequencing here drew on peripheral blood, taken after recovery from COVID-19. These receptors were obtained from a human donor who had recovered from COVID-19. Both conserved end residues are part of each CDR3. D genes are given only for firm matches. A row's size may be missing; if present it is once, few, many or a size class.

j_gene | d_gene | abundance | v_gene | CDR3nt | CDR3aa
TRBJ2-3 | - | - | TRBV24-1 | TGTGCCACCAGTGATCCTAGGGGCATAGATACGCAGTATTTT | CATSDPRGIDTQYF
TRBJ2-2 | - | - | TRBV11-2 | TGTGCCAGCAGCTTAGACGGACTAAACACCGGGGAGCTGTTTTTT | CASSLDGLNTGELFF
TRBJ2-3 | - | - | TRBV9 | TGTGCCAGCTCAAACCGGGGCACAGAGACAGATACGCAGTATTTT | CASSNRGTETDTQYF
TRBJ1-4 | TRBD1 | - | TRBV27 | TGTGCCAGCAGTTTAGTTACAGGGGATGAAAAACTGTTTTTT | CASSLVTGDEKLFF
TRBJ1-2 | - | few | TRBV5-6 | TGTGCCAGCAGCTTGGTTGACAGCCGATACCCCCTCCACGCCTATGGCTACACCTTC | CASSLVDSRYPLHAYGYTF
TRBJ1-5 | TRBD1 | - | TRBV19 | TGTGCCAGTAGTCCGTACAGGGGGCGTTTAGCAAATCAGCCCCAGCATTTT | CASSPYRGRLANQPQHF
TRBJ1-4 | - | - | TRBV5-1 | TGCGCCAGCAGCAGCCTGTCTGGAACTAATGAAAAACTGTTTTTT | CASSSLSGTNEKLFF
TRBJ2-4 | - | - | TRBV7-2 | TGTGCCAGCACCCACGCTCCATGGGTCCTAGCCAAAAACATTCAGTACTTC | CASTHAPWVLAKNIQYF
TRBJ2-5 | - | - | TRBV12-3/TRBV12-4 | TGTGCCAGCAGTTTACAGGTCCAAGAGACCCAGTACTTC | CASSLQVQETQYF
TRBJ1-2 | TRBD1 | - | TRBV12-3/TRBV12-4 | TGTGCCAGCAAAGGGGACAGGGGCGTCTACACCTTC | CASKGDRGVYTF
TRBJ2-5 | TRBD1 | - | TRBV27 | TGTGCCAGCAGTCCAACGGGACAGGGACTCATCCAAGAGACCCAGTACTTC | CASSPTGQGLIQETQYF
TRBJ1-3 | - | - | TRBV6-5 | TGTGCCAGCAGCTTCAACAGCCTCTCTGGAAACACCATATATTTT | CASSFNSLSGNTIYF
TRBJ2-4 | TRBD1 | - | TRBV5-8 | TGTGCCAGCAGCATAGACAGGGTAAACATTCAGTACTTC | CASSIDRVNIQYF